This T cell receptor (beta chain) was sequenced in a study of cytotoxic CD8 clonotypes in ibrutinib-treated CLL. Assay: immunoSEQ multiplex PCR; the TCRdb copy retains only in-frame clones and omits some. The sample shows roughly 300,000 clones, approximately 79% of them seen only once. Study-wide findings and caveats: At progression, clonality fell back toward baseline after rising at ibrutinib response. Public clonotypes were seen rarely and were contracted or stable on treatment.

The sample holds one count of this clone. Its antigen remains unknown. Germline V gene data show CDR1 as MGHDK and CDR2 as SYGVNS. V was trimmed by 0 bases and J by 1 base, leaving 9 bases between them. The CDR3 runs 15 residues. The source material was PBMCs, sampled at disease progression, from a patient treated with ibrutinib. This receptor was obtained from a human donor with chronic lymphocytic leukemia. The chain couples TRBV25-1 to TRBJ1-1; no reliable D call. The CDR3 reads CASSEYDGGNTEAFF. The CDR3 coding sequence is TGTGCCAGCAGTGAATATGACGGCGGGAACACTGAAGCTTTCTTT. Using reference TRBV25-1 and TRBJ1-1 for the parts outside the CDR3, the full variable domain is EADIYQTPRYLVIGTGKKITLECSQTMGHDKMYWYQQDPGMELHLIHYSYGVNSTEKGDLSSESTVSRIRTEHFPLTLESARPSHTSQYLCASSEYDGGNTEAFFGQGTRLTVV.